Sequencing of this T cell receptor (beta chain) was carried out in a study of Graves' ophthalmopathy and Graves' hyperthyroidism. Overall study results and limits: Ophthalmopathy cases were distinguished from stable hyperthyroidism by a 13-signature model, reaching just over 85% sensitivity and roughly 81% specificity.

For repertoire sequencing, the TCR beta CDR3 regions were amplified from RNA transcripts. Investigators did first-round RT-PCR with HTBI primers, then second-round multiplex PCR. One entry per CDR3 protein results from TCRdb running MiXCR on the multiplex PCR reads. The sample has about 620,000 distinct CDR3 sequences; 22% are singletons. Exclusion criteria comprised other autoimmune diseases, uncontrolled infections, pregnancy or lactation in patients. From germline, CDR1 is SGHAT and CDR2 FQDESV (reference sequence). CDR3 size: 16 residues. Germline trimming cut 5 bases from V and 4 bases from J; bases unmatched to any gene: 12. This clonotype was seen many times. Its specificity is unknown.

This rearrangement joins TRBV11-1 to TRBJ1-2, with 8 bases matching TRBD1. What was sequenced was peripheral blood. The source of this sequence is a woman aged 18-29 years with stable Graves' hyperthyroidism. Some clones in this sample may be carry-over from other donors' samples. The CDR3 loop is CASSETTRQGRYGYTF. The CDR3, as DNA: TGTGCCAGCAGCGAGACGACGCGACAGGGGCGCTATGGCTACACCTTC.